The clone carrying this TCR beta chain was detected only once. This sample is drawn from a study of shared clonotypes between healthy human individuals. Germline values: CDR1 MDHEN, CDR2 SYDVKM. The CDR3 length is 16 residues. The junction had 10 bases not matched to a gene; V was cut back by 1 base and J by 8 bases. Adults of Caucasian background living in Nashville, Tennessee made up all donors. TCRdb keeps only in-frame clones here, not all; method: immunoSEQ multiplex PCR. The table lists just under 350,000 clones, around 70% of them singletons, with 8% to 13% in the top ten. The clonotype comes from a man aged 25-45 years in good health. Sequenced sample: memory CD4+ T cells sorted from blood. This sample's subset: CD45RA-negative fraction. V usage is TRBV28 and J usage is TRBJ2-1; 8 bases are shared with TRBD2. This CDR3 reads CASSLLGAGGWDEQFF. CDR3 nucleotide sequence: TGTGCCAGCAGTTTATTGGGGGCGGGAGGCTGGGATGAGCAGTTCTTC.